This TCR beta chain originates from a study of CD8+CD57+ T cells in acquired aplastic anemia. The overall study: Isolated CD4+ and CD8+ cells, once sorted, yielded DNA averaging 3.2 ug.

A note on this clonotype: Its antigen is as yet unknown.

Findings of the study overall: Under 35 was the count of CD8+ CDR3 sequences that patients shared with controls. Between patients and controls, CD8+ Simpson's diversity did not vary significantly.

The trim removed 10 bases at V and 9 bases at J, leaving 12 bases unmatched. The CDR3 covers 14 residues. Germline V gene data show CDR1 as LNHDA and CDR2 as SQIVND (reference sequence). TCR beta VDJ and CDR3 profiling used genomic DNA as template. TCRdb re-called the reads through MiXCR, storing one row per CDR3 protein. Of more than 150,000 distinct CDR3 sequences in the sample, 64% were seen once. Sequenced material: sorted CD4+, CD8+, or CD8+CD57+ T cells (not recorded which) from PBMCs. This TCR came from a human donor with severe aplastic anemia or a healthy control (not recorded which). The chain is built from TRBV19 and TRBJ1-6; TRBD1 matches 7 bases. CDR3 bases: TGTGCCACCTCATCACAGGGGCCTAGTTCACCCCTCCACTTT. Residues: CATSSQGPSSPLHF. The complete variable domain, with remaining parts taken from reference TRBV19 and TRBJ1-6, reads DGGITQSPKYLFRKEGQNVTLSCEQNLNHDAMYWYRQDPGQGLRLIYYSQIVNDFQKGDIAEGYSVSREKKESFPLTVTSAQKNPTAFYLCATSSQGPSSPLHFGNGTRLTVT.